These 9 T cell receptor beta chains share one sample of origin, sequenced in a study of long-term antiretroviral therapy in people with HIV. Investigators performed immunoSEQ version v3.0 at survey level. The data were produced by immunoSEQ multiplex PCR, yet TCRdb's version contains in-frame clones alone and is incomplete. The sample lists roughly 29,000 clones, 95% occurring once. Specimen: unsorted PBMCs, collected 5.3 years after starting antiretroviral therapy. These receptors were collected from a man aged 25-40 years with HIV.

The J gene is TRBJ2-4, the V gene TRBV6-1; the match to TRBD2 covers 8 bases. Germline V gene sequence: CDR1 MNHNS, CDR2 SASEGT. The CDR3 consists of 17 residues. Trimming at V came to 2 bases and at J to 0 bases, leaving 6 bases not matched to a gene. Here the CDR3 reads CASSEFYLAGAKNIQYF. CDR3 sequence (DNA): TGTGCCAGCAGTGAATTCTACCTAGCGGGAGCCAAAAACATTCAGTACTTC.

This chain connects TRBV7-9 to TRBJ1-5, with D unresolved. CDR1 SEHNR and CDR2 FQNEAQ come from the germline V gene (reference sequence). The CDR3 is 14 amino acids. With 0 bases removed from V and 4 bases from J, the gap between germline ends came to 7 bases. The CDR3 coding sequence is TGTGCCAGCAGCTTAGCGCAGAGGAATCAGCCCCAGCATTTT. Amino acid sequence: CASSLAQRNQPQHF.

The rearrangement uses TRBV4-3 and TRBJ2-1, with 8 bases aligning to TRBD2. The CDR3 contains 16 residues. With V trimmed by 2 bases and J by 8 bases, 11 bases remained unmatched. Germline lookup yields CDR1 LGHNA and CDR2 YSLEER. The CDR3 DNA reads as TGCGCCAGCAGCCAATCGGGGGGGTTGCGCGAGGATGAGCAGTTCTTC. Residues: CASSQSGGLREDEQFF.

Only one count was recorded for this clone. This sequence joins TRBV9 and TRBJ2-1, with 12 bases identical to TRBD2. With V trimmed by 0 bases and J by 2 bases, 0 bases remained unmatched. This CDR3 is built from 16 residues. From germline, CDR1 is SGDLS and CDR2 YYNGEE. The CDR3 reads CASSVGLAGAYNEQFF. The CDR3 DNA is TGTGCCAGCAGCGTAGGACTAGCGGGAGCCTACAATGAGCAGTTCTTC.

The chain's CDR3 is CASSLNRATEAFF. As DNA, the CDR3 is TGTGCCAGCAGCCTTAACAGGGCCACTGAAGCTTTCTTT. The chain links TRBV27 to TRBJ1-1, with D possibly matching TRBD1 (6 bases). V shed 6 bases and J shed 4 bases, with 12 bases lying between them. The CDR3 totals 13 residues. The germline V gene has CDR1 MNHEY and CDR2 SMNVEV (reference sequence).

CDR3 bases: TGTGCCAGCACCCTCGGACAGAGCGGTCCAGATACGCAGTATTTT. It codes for CASTLGQSGPDTQYF. J is TRBJ2-3 and V is TRBV6-1; D may be TRBD1 (6 bases). Trimming took 7 bases from V and 4 from J, leaving 18 bases between them. This CDR3 is built from 15 residues. Germline CDR1 MNHNS, CDR2 SASEGT.

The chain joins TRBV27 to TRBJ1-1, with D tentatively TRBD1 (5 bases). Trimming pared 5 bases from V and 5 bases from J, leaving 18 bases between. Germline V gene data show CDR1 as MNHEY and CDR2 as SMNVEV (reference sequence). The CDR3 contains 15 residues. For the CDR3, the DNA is TGTGCCAGCAGTGACCTTTCGGCAGGGCATACTGAAGCTTTCTTT. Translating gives CASSDLSAGHTEAFF.

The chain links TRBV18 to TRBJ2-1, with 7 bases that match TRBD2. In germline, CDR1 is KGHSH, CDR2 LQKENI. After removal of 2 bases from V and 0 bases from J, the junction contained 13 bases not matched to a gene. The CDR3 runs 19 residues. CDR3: CASSPSLLLAESSYNEQFF. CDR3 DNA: TGTGCCAGCTCACCATCTCTCCTCCTAGCGGAGAGCTCCTACAATGAGCAGTTCTTC.

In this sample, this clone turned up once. CDR3 nucleotides: TGTGCCAGCAGCCCCGTCCCCAACACTGAAGCTTTCTTT. It codes for CASSPVPNTEAFF. The chain joins TRBV5-6 to TRBJ1-1; D is unclear. Germline CDR1 SGHDT, CDR2 YYEEEE. V was pared by 4 bases and J by 2 bases, with 9 bases between. The CDR3 extends over 13 amino acids.